This T cell receptor (beta chain) was sequenced in a study of blood T cell repertoires in COVID-19. Profiling relied on immunoSEQ multiplex PCR, and the TCRdb table lists in-frame clones only, not all of them. The sample lists under 250,000 clones, 80% to 90% occurring once. On this clone: Compared with germline, one end of the junction differs, possibly owing to a read error.

The length of the CDR3 is 17 residues. CDR1 and CDR2 from the germline V gene are LNHDA and SQIVND (reference sequence). Sequenced: PBMCs or T cells enriched from blood (not recorded which). The sequence was collected from a woman under 30 in a cohort exposed to, infected with or recovered from COVID-19 (not recorded which). The chain employs TRBV19 and TRBJ1-1, with 8 bases lining up with TRBD1. The CDR3 DNA reads TGTGCCAGTACTATAAGTTTCCTCAGGGGGCGGACAACTGAAGCTTTCTTT. This sequence encodes CASTISFLRGRTTEAFF.